This T cell receptor beta chain was retrieved from a study of blood T cell repertoires in COVID-19. Per germline, CDR1 LNHDA and CDR2 SQIVND (reference sequence). With 8 bases removed from V and 0 bases from J, the gap between germline ends came to 13 bases. This CDR3 contains 15 residues. Some clones are missing from TCRdb's copy, which holds only in-frame ones; the method was immunoSEQ multiplex PCR. The sample contains about 220,000 clones, 82% of which appear only once. This sequence joins TRBV19 and TRBJ1-4; no reliable D call. This clonotype originated in a woman aged 70 to 79 with COVID-19, enrolled during active disease. Sequenced: peripheral blood. The CDR3 loop is CASRAVRSTNEKLFF. The CDR3 nucleotides read TGTGCCAGTCGTGCGGTGCGTTCAACTAATGAAAAACTGTTTTTT.